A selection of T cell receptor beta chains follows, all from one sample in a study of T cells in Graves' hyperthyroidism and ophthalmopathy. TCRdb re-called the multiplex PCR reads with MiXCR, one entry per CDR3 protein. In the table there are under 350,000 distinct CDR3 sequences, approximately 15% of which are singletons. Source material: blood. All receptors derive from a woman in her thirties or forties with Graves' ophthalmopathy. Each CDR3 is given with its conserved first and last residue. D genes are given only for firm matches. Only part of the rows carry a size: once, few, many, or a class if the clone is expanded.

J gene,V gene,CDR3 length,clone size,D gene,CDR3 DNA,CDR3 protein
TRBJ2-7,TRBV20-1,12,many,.,TGCAGTGCTAGCACTACTTCCTACGAGCAGTACTTC,CSASTTSYEQYF
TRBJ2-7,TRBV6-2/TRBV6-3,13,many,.,TGTGCCAGCAGTTACAGGGGACCGTACGAGCAGTACTTC,CASSYRGPYEQYF
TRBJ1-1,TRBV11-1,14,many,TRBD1,TGTGCCAGCAGCTCAAGGACAGGACTCACTGAAGCTTTCTTT,CASSSRTGLTEAFF
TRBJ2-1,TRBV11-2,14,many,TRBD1,TGTGCCAGCAGCCCGGGACAGGGACGAGATGAGCAGTTCTTC,CASSPGQGRDEQFF
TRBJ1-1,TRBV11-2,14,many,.,TGTGCCAGCAGCGGGGGGCGGAAGAACACTGAAGCTTTCTTT,CASSGGRKNTEAFF
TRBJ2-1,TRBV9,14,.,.,TGTGCCAGCAGCGAAACCGGGCCGATCGATGAGCAGTTCTTC,CASSETGPIDEQFF
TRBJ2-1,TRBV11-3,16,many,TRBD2,TGTGCCAGCAGCCGTCGGGGAGCGGGAGGGTGGAATGAGCAGTTCTTC,CASSRRGAGGWNEQFF
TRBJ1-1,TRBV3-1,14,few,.,TGTGCCAGCAGCCAAGTGGGGGGGTCCACTGAAGCTTTCTTT,CASSQVGGSTEAFF
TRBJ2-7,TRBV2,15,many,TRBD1,TGTGCCAGCAGAACCTGGACAGGGGGCATCTACGAGCAGTACTTC,CASRTWTGGIYEQYF
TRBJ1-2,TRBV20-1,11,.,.,TGCAGTGCTAGAGTCAACTATGGCTACACCTTC,CSARVNYGYTF
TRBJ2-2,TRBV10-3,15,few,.,TGTGCCATCTTGGGTGCCCCTACGGGCACCGGGGAGCTGTTTTTT,CAILGAPTGTGELFF
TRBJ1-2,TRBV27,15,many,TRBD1,TGTGCCAGCAGTTTAAGGACAGGGGCCGGGCACGGCTACACCTTC,CASSLRTGAGHGYTF
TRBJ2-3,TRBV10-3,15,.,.,TGTGCCATCAGAGTCGGGGTAGCTCGAAGGGGTACGCAGTATTTT,CAIRVGVARRGTQYF